One and the same sample provided the 19 T cell receptor beta chains below, sequenced in a study of CD8 T cells in acute hepatitis C reinfection. Time point given: naive CD8 control sorted from an acute-time-point sample. The assay was immunoSEQ multiplex PCR, and TCRdb's table has in-frame clones only and misses some. The sample has around 34,000 clones, roughly 89% seen once. Specimen: naive CD8+ T cells from PBMCs. These receptors all come from a man between 25 and 39 years old with chronic hepatitis C.

The chain joins TRBV9 to TRBJ2-2; 8 bases line up with TRBD2. Germline lookup yields CDR1 SGDLS and CDR2 YYNGEE. The CDR3 has 19 residues. V was clipped by 1 base and J by 4 bases; unmatched bases: 15. CDR3 nucleotide sequence: TGTGCCAGCAGCGTAAACCCCTCAAGGCCAGCGGGGGTCACCGGGGAGCTGTTTTTT. This codes for CASSVNPSRPAGVTGELFF.

The chain employs TRBV9 and TRBJ2-1; maybe TRBD2 (6 bases). Per the germline V gene, CDR1 is SGDLS and CDR2 is YYNGEE. The CDR3 length is 13 residues. V was pared by 3 bases and J by 10 bases, with 14 bases between. The CDR3 spells CASSASQGGEQFF. CDR3 DNA: TGTGCCAGCAGCGCTTCCCAGGGAGGCGAGCAGTTCTTC.

The chain couples TRBV27 to TRBJ2-5; D is unclear. Germline-derived CDR1 and CDR2 are MNHEY and SMNVEV (reference sequence). V was cut by 0 bases and J by 0 bases, with 8 bases left in between. This CDR3 contains 15 residues. CDR3 sequence reads: CASSLSGPHQETQYF. The CDR3 DNA reads TGTGCCAGCAGTTTATCAGGACCCCACCAAGAGACCCAGTACTTC.

In this sample, this clone turned up a few times. The chain recombines TRBV6-5 with TRBJ1-2; 9 bases align to TRBD1. Germline trimming cut 2 bases from V and 0 bases from J; bases unmatched to any gene: 1. The germline V gene encodes CDR1 MNHEY and CDR2 SVGAGI. The length of the CDR3 is 15 residues. The CDR3 sequence is CASSYGTGTNYGYTF. The DNA of the CDR3 is TGTGCCAGCAGTTACGGGACAGGGACTAACTATGGCTACACCTTC.

This chain uses TRBV19 with TRBJ2-7; possible D gene TRBD1, 6 bases. The CDR3 loop spans 14 amino acids. Trimming left V 9 bases short and J 2 bases short, with 17 bases between. The germline CDR1 and CDR2 sequences are LNHDA and SQIVND (reference sequence). The CDR3 sequence: CASSSGHTTYEQYF. CDR3 sequence (DNA): TGTGCCAGCTCATCGGGACATACTACCTACGAGCAGTACTTC.

This clone was picked up a small number of times. J is TRBJ1-5 and V is TRBV27; D may be TRBD1 (5 bases). Trimming left V 6 bases short and J 2 bases short, with 14 bases between. This CDR3 comprises 15 residues. Germline CDR1 and CDR2: MNHEY and SMNVEV (reference sequence). In DNA, the CDR3 is TGTGCCAGCAGGATCATAGGGGAGGGCAATCAGCCCCAGCATTTT. This codes for CASRIIGEGNQPQHF.

Here the CDR3 DNA reads TGTGCCAGCAGCTTTGGCACCGGGGAGCTGTTTTTT. Translated: CASSFGTGELFF. The genes are TRBV7-8 and TRBJ2-2; D remains ambiguous. V lost 3 bases and J lost 4, with 3 bases in between. Germline CDR1 and CDR2: SGHVS and FQNEAQ. CDR3 length: 12 residues.

This sequence joins TRBV13 and TRBJ2-7; D not certain. CDR1 and CDR2 from the germline V gene are PRHDT and FYEKMQ (reference sequence). The CDR3 totals 12 residues. Trimming pared 1 base from V and 5 bases from J, leaving 6 bases between. The CDR3 here is CASSLDRNEQYF. CDR3 nucleotide sequence: TGTGCCAGCAGCTTAGATCGAAACGAGCAGTACTTC.

The chain joins TRBV11-2 to TRBJ1-6; tentative D call: TRBD1 (5 bases). The length of the CDR3 is 15 residues. The V and J ends lost 1 base and 8 bases respectively, with 12 bases between them. Germline V gene data show CDR1 as SGHAT and CDR2 as FQNNGV. CDR3 in amino acids: CASSLGGVGDSPLHF. As DNA, the CDR3 is TGTGCCAGCAGCTTAGGTGGTGTGGGGGATTCACCCCTCCACTTT.

This chain links TRBV27 with TRBJ2-2; no firm D call. V gave up 2 bases and J gave up 6 bases, with 7 bases separating them. The CDR3 is 13 residues long. Germline V gene data show CDR1 as MNHEY and CDR2 as SMNVEV (reference sequence). CDR3 in amino acids: CASSLGTAGELFF. CDR3 DNA: TGTGCCAGCAGTTTAGGAACGGCCGGGGAGCTGTTTTTT.

The chain carries TRBV6-4 and TRBJ1-6, with D tentatively TRBD1 (5 bases). Trimming took 0 bases from V and 9 from J, leaving 12 bases between them. The germline gives CDR1 MRHNA, CDR2 SNTAGT. The CDR3 length is 15 residues. The CDR3 sequence is CASSDSGAGGSPLHF. As DNA, the CDR3 is TGTGCCAGCAGTGACTCTGGGGCAGGTGGTTCACCCCTCCACTTT.

The chain is built from TRBV13 and TRBJ1-1, with unresolved D. Germline loops: CDR1 PRHDT, CDR2 FYEKMQ (reference sequence). Trimming removed 2 bases at V and 3 bases at J, with 13 bases between. This CDR3 has 15 residues. CDR3 coding DNA: TGTGCCAGCAGCTTATTCGGGGAGGGATACACTGAAGCTTTCTTT. Protein product: CASSLFGEGYTEAFF.

V and J are TRBV13 and TRBJ2-7; D unresolved. Between the trimmed V and J ends, which lost 5 bases and 4 bases, there was a span of 21 bases. The CDR3 sequence is 16 residues long. Germline CDR1 PRHDT, CDR2 FYEKMQ (reference sequence). CDR3 amino acids: CASSPDFGDRPYEQYF. The CDR3 DNA reads TGTGCCAGCAGCCCTGATTTCGGAGATAGACCTTACGAGCAGTACTTC.

This sequence joins TRBV5-6 and TRBJ2-1; D gene uncertain. Between the trimmed V and J ends, which lost 4 bases and 3 bases, there was a span of 11 bases. Germline V gene data show CDR1 as SGHDT and CDR2 as YYEEEE. The CDR3 is made up of 14 amino acids. For the CDR3, the DNA is TGTGCCAGCAGCGACCCCATAGTCTACAATGAGCAGTTCTTC. Translating gives CASSDPIVYNEQFF. The complete variable domain, with remaining parts taken from reference TRBV5-6 and TRBJ2-1, reads DAGVTQSPTHLIKTRGQQVTLRCSPKSGHDTVSWYQQALGQGPQFIFQYYEEEERQRGNFPDRFSGHQFPNYSSELNVNALLLGDSALYLCASSDPIVYNEQFFGPGTRLTVL.

The V gene is TRBV4-1, the J gene TRBJ1-5; possible D gene TRBD1, 5 bases. CDR1 MGHRA and CDR2 YSYEKL come from the germline V gene. V lost 0 bases to trimming and J lost 8 bases, with 11 bases between them. CDR3 length: 14 residues. The CDR3 DNA sequence: TGCGCCAGCAGCCAAGATGACAGTTGGAAGCCCCAGCATTTT. This codes for CASSQDDSWKPQHF.

This sequence joins TRBV13 and TRBJ1-4, with D unresolved. Germline CDR1 is PRHDT and CDR2 is FYEKMQ (reference sequence). The CDR3 contains 16 residues. V was cut by 0 bases and J by 3 bases, with 11 bases left in between. As DNA, the CDR3 is TGTGCCAGCAGCTTAGGCCTCCGGGATCCTAATGAAAAACTGTTTTTT. This sequence encodes CASSLGLRDPNEKLFF.

V is TRBV4-3 and J is TRBJ2-1; no definite D call. The CDR3 contains 13 residues. V was trimmed by 0 bases and J by 5 bases, leaving 5 bases between them. Germline values: CDR1 LGHNA, CDR2 YSLEER. This CDR3 is CASSQDLNNEQFF. Written as DNA, the CDR3 is TGCGCCAGCAGCCAAGATCTGAACAATGAGCAGTTCTTC.

This sequence joins TRBV9 and TRBJ2-3; D not resolved. The germline V gene encodes CDR1 SGDLS and CDR2 YYNGEE. The CDR3 runs 18 residues. Trimming pared 2 bases from V and 6 bases from J, leaving 25 bases between. As DNA, the CDR3 is TGTGCCAGCAGCGTCTACCCCGCTGGGGAAGGGATTTTGGATACGCAGTATTTT. Its protein is CASSVYPAGEGILDTQYF.

The chain is built from TRBV15 and TRBJ2-5; D might be TRBD1 (6 bases). Germline V gene sequence: CDR1 LNHNV, CDR2 YYDKDF (reference sequence). CDR3 length equals 16 residues. Between the trimmed V and J ends, which lost 0 bases and 0 bases, there was a span of 11 bases. The CDR3 spells CATSRESAGDQETQYF. Here the CDR3 DNA reads TGTGCCACCAGCAGAGAATCAGCAGGGGACCAAGAGACCCAGTACTTC.